The subject of this entry is one TCR beta chain. Its antigen is unidentified. CDR1 and CDR2 (germline): SGHAT, FQNNGV. The CDR3 has 17 residues. Trimming left V 5 bases short and J 2 bases short, with 16 bases between. The record originates from a study of CD8 T cells in ankylosing spondylitis. Study-wide results and limits: Previous work reported some of these motif variants in the synovial fluid and blood of reactive arthritis.

Each CDR3 protein is one row after TCRdb ran MiXCR on the 5' RACE reads. This table has under 250,000 distinct CDR3 sequences, roughly a tenth appearing once. The chain combines TRBV11-2 with TRBJ2-6, with D possibly TRBD1 on 6 matching bases. Material for sequencing was blood, either unsorted or a sorted T cell fraction (not recorded which). The TCR was taken from a male donor with ankylosing spondylitis or in good health (not recorded which). CDR3 nucleotide sequence: TGTGCCAGCAGCCCCACGAGAGGGGGTACTGGGGCCAACGTCCTGACTTTC. This translates into CASSPTRGGTGANVLTF.